This entry is about one T cell receptor beta chain. Its specificity is not known. The CDR3 covers 15 residues. Per germline, CDR1 SGHVS and CDR2 FNYEAQ. V shed 2 bases and J shed 5 bases, with 15 bases lying between them. The record originates from a study of cytomegalovirus exposure and HLA in healthy donors. Study-wide points: In a later analysis, the majority of CMV-associated beta chains seemingly showed HLA restriction. In a later analysis, TCR beta V- and J-gene trimming showed a link to a missense DCLRE1C variant. Cytomegalovirus-associated TCR beta chains were listed, numbering 150 to 200.

A multiplex PCR was run with 60 Vbeta primers and 13 Jbeta primers. The method was immunoSEQ multiplex PCR; TCRdb's version includes in-frame clones alone and lacks a portion of them. The top ten clones hold less than 8% of a sample with 70,000 to 100,000 clones, around 67% of them seen once. Samples came from healthy bone marrow donors. This TCR was recovered from a woman in her forties or fifties in good health and CMV-seropositive. This chain uses TRBV7-6 with TRBJ2-5; tentative D call: TRBD2 (5 bases). Sample: PBMCs. CDR3 nucleotide sequence: TGTGCCAGCAGCTTAAGAGGACTGCCCCGGGAGACCCAGTACTTC. It translates to CASSLRGLPRETQYF.